One sample yielded the 22 T cell receptor beta chains listed below, sequenced in a study of T cell responses to AZD1222 COVID-19 vaccine. The table came from immunoSEQ multiplex PCR; TCRdb's copy has only in-frame clones and leaves some out. Of 160,000 or so clones in the sample, 85% to 95% were seen once. Source: peripheral blood, taken on day 0 of AZD1222 vaccination. These receptors originate from an adult in good health.

The chain joins TRBV28 to TRBJ1-3; no clear D. Germline V gives CDR1 MDHEN, CDR2 SYDVKM. This CDR3 region has 15 residues. The V gene lost 3 bases and the J gene lost 9 bases, with 18 bases spanning the gap. In DNA form, the CDR3 reads TGTGCCAGCAGTTTCCAGCTCGGGCACTCAGGCACCATATATTTT. This translates into CASSFQLGHSGTIYF. Looking up the rest from reference TRBV28 and TRBJ1-3 gives the full variable domain: DVKVTQSSRYLVKRTGEKVFLECVQDMDHENMFWYRQDPGLGLRLIYFSYDVKMKEKGDIPEGYSVSREKKERFSLILESASTNQTSMYLCASSFQLGHSGTIYFGEGSWLTVV.

This clone was found once. The chain recombines TRBV11-2 with TRBJ2-7, with D hard to call. CDR1 and CDR2 from the germline V gene are SGHAT and FQNNGV. This CDR3 spans 13 amino acids. Trimming took off 4 bases at V and 3 bases at J, with 10 bases between the two ends. In nucleotides, the CDR3 is TGTGCCAGCAGCTCAACCAACATCTACGAGCAGTACTTC. This translates into CASSSTNIYEQYF.

This chain's CDR3 is CASSYSTASGTEAFF. In nucleotides, the CDR3 is TGTGCCAGCAGTTACTCGACGGCCTCGGGTACTGAAGCTTTCTTT. The rearrangement uses TRBV6-6 and TRBJ1-1; D remains ambiguous. The germline V and J ends were trimmed by 0 bases and 5 bases, with 13 bases remaining between them. The CDR3 length is 15 residues. Germline loops: CDR1 MNHNY, CDR2 SVGAGI (reference sequence).

The chain uses TRBV19 and TRBJ2-5, with TRBD2 as a possible D gene (6 bases). Trimming shortened V by 4 bases and J by 5 bases, and 14 bases separated the two germline ends. The CDR3 has 14 amino acids. In germline, CDR1 is LNHDA, CDR2 SQIVND (reference sequence). The CDR3 spells CASSTLAVAETQYF. The DNA of the CDR3 is TGTGCCAGTAGTACCTTAGCGGTGGCGGAGACCCAGTACTTC.

The chain uses TRBV19 and TRBJ2-5; 8 nucleotides match TRBD1. CDR3 length: 19 amino acids. After removal of 3 bases from V and 0 bases from J, the junction contained 15 bases not matched to a gene. Germline V lookup: CDR1 LNHDA, CDR2 SQIVND (reference sequence). For the CDR3, the DNA is TGTGCCAGTAGTATGCGCCCCCGCGGACAGGGCCTGTACCAAGAGACCCAGTACTTC. Its protein product is CASSMRPRGQGLYQETQYF.

In regard to this clone: An end of the junction differs from the germline gene, which may be a read error. The chain is built from TRBV2 and TRBJ1-5; no clear D. This CDR3 spans 13 amino acids. Germline V gives CDR1 SNHLY, CDR2 FYNNEI. The CDR3 protein is CASRQDLNKPQHF. CDR3 bases: TGTGCCAGCAGGCAGGATCTCAATAAGCCCCAGCATTTT.

CDR3 amino acids: CASSYFPQGAEGYTF. In DNA, the CDR3 is TGTGCCAGCAGTTACTTTCCACAGGGGGCGGAAGGCTACACCTTC. The genes are TRBV6-2 or TRBV6-3 and TRBJ1-2; 9 bases are a match to TRBD1. CDR3 length: 15 residues. Germline CDR1 and CDR2: MNHEY and SVGEGT. V gave up 1 base and J gave up 8 bases; unmatched junction bases: 8.

This clone was recorded once. V and J are TRBV19 and TRBJ1-1; maybe TRBD1 (5 bases). With 8 bases removed from V and 4 bases from J, the gap between germline ends came to 17 bases. Germline loops: CDR1 LNHDA, CDR2 SQIVND (reference sequence). This CDR3 contains 14 residues. The CDR3 DNA reads as TGTGCCAGTGGTAGGACCGGGGCCCCCACTGAAGCTTTCTTT. This codes for CASGRTGAPTEAFF.

The chain carries TRBV7-2 and TRBJ2-3; 7 nucleotides agree with TRBD2. CDR3 length: 15 residues. V lost 1 base to trimming and J lost 4 bases; unmatched junction nucleotides: 5. The germline V gene has CDR1 SGHTA and CDR2 FQGNSA. The chain's CDR3 is CASSLEPLAADTQYF. As DNA, the CDR3 is TGTGCCAGCAGCTTAGAACCGCTAGCGGCAGATACGCAGTATTTT.

The chain carries TRBV2 and TRBJ2-1, with TRBD1 matching 11 bases. The germline CDR1 and CDR2 sequences are SNHLY and FYNNEI. CDR3 size: 14 residues. Trimming at V came to 7 bases and at J to 6 bases, leaving 5 bases not matched to a gene. CDR3 in DNA: TGTGCCAGCATACGGACAGGGGGCTTCAATGAGCAGTTCTTC. Protein product: CASIRTGGFNEQFF.

V and J are TRBV27 and TRBJ1-6, with D unclear. This CDR3 contains 15 residues. The V gene's germline CDR1 is MNHEY and CDR2 SMNVEV (reference sequence). V was shortened by 10 bases and J by 7 bases, with 20 bases between the two germline ends. CDR3 in amino acids: CATRPGVHTNSPLHF. The CDR3 DNA reads TGTGCCACTCGGCCCGGGGTACATACGAATTCACCCCTCCACTTT.

The chain carries TRBV15 and TRBJ1-2, with 11 bases fitting TRBD1. V gave up 1 base and J gave up 4 bases; unmatched junction bases: 5. The germline V gene has CDR1 LNHNV and CDR2 YYDKDF (reference sequence). The CDR3 runs to 16 residues. Here the CDR3 DNA reads TGTGCCACCAGCAGAGGTGGACAGGGGGCGCGCTATGGCTACACCTTC. It encodes CATSRGGQGARYGYTF.

This clone was counted once. V usage is TRBV19 and J usage is TRBJ2-7; D might be TRBD1 (7 bases). CDR3 length equals 16 residues. V lost 1 base and J 2 bases, leaving 15 bases between the germline ends. CDR1 and CDR2 from the germline V gene are LNHDA and SQIVND (reference sequence). DNA of the CDR3: TGTGCCAGTAGTATAGGACAGGGACTTTCTACCTACGAGCAGTACTTC. Translating it yields CASSIGQGLSTYEQYF.

This chain connects TRBV5-1 to TRBJ2-2; possibly TRBD1 or TRBD2 for D (5 bases each). The V gene lost 4 bases and the J gene lost 5 bases, with 18 bases spanning the gap. The CDR3 spans 16 residues. Germline lookup yields CDR1 SGHRS and CDR2 YFSETQ. The CDR3: CASSPAGTVSTGELFF. In DNA form, the CDR3 reads TGCGCCAGCAGCCCCGCCGGGACGGTCAGTACCGGGGAGCTGTTTTTT.

The chain recombines TRBV19 with TRBJ2-3; D perhaps matches TRBD1 (5 bases). V lost 3 bases, J lost 0 bases, and 10 bases lay in between. CDR3 length: 15 amino acids. CDR1 LNHDA and CDR2 SQIVND come from the germline V gene (reference sequence). CDR3 nucleotides: TGTGCCAGTAGTATCACCAGGGCCAGCACAGATACGCAGTATTTT. Translation gives CASSITRASTDTQYF.

The genes are TRBV3-1 (or the pseudogene TRBV3-2) and TRBJ1-3; the D gene is possibly TRBD1 (6 bases). In germline, CDR1 is LGHDT, CDR2 YNNKEL (reference sequence). This CDR3 spans 18 amino acids. V was trimmed by 4 bases and J by 0 bases, leaving 19 bases between them. Written as DNA, the CDR3 is TGTGCCAGCAGCCCTCACGGGGGGGCGGGGGACTCTGGAAACACCATATATTTT. It yields the protein CASSPHGGAGDSGNTIYF.

The V and J genes are TRBV5-8 and TRBJ1-5; 8 bases are a match to TRBD1. Germline V gene data show CDR1 as SGHTS and CDR2 as YDEGEE. J was trimmed by 3 bases and V by 4 bases; bases with no gene match: 6. There are 15 residues in the CDR3. The CDR3 coding sequence is TGTGCCAGCAGCCCCAGGACAGGGATCAATCAGCCCCAGCATTTT. Its protein is CASSPRTGINQPQHF.

The J gene is TRBJ1-6, the V gene TRBV9; a possible D gene is TRBD1 (5 bases). Germline V gives CDR1 SGDLS, CDR2 YYNGEE. The V and J ends lost 0 bases and 13 bases respectively, with 23 bases between them. The CDR3 spans 17 residues. CDR3 sequence reads: CASSVGPPGTGRGPLHF. The CDR3 nucleotides are TGTGCCAGCAGCGTAGGCCCTCCCGGGACGGGACGTGGGCCCCTCCACTTT.

The chain combines TRBV7-3 with TRBJ2-1, with D possibly being TRBD2 (5 bases). Trimming shortened V by 4 bases and J by 6 bases, and 13 bases separated the two germline ends. CDR1 and CDR2 (germline): SGHTA, FQGTGA. The CDR3 extends over 14 amino acids. CDR3: CASSSSGGFNEQFF. In nucleotides, the CDR3 is TGTGCCAGCAGCTCCTCCGGAGGTTTCAATGAGCAGTTCTTC.

V gene TRBV5-4 combines with J gene TRBJ2-1; D possibly uses TRBD1 or TRBD2 (5 bases each). The CDR3 sequence is 13 residues long. V was trimmed by 3 bases and J by 4 bases, leaving 8 bases between them. Germline-derived CDR1 and CDR2 are SGHNT and YYREEE (reference sequence). This CDR3 reads CASSWDGYNEQFF. The CDR3 nucleotides read TGTGCCAGCAGCTGGGACGGATACAATGAGCAGTTCTTC.

The CDR3 sequence is CASSLEPTGGGIQPQHF. Written as DNA, the CDR3 is TGCGCCAGCAGCTTGGAACCTACAGGGGGAGGGATTCAGCCCCAGCATTTT. The gene calls are TRBV5-1 and TRBJ1-5, with 8 bases aligning to TRBD1. CDR1 is SGHRS and CDR2 is YFSETQ in the germline V gene. Germline trimming cut 0 bases from V and 6 bases from J; bases unmatched to any gene: 11. CDR3 length equals 17 residues.

The V call is TRBV28, the J call TRBJ1-5; 8 nucleotides match TRBD1. With 3 bases clipped from V and 7 bases from J, the junction kept 8 bases outside the gene matches. Germline CDR1 is MDHEN and CDR2 is SYDVKM. There are 15 residues in the CDR3. The CDR3 reads CASSLPGGTGQPQHF. The CDR3 nucleotides read TGTGCCAGCAGTTTGCCAGGGGGGACAGGCCAGCCCCAGCATTTT.